The present TCR beta chain was sequenced within a study of shared clonotypes between healthy human individuals. The CDR3 sequence is 15 residues long. Germline lookup yields CDR1 MDHEN and CDR2 SYDVKM. V shed 5 bases and J 0 bases; nucleotides not matched to a gene: 3. Whole-study findings and limits: It was anticipated that sequencing depth would influence how many clonotypes donors shared.

For this clone: Its antigen is not identified. Other nucleotide sequences in the sample specify the same CDR3.

All donors were healthy HIV-negative adults lacking recent acute infections or vaccinations. Extraction of genomic DNA in unsorted samples used about 90 million PBMCs. Spread over ten immunoSEQ deep assay plates, unsorted PBMC DNA underwent sequencing. Libraries were prepared by immunoSEQ multiplex PCR; TCRdb keeps only in-frame clonotypes and omits some of them. The data hold fewer than 600,000 clones, with 77% observed a single time. This clonotype originated in a middle-aged woman in good health. Some clones in this sample may be carry-over from other donors' samples. Material: PBMCs. This rearrangement joins TRBV28 to TRBJ1-3, with 8 positions matching TRBD1. The CDR3 region is CASSPGGHSGNTIYF. The CDR3 region has the DNA TGTGCCAGCAGTCCAGGGGGCCACTCTGGAAACACCATATATTTT. The variable domain in full, with the rest retrieved from reference TRBV28 and TRBJ1-3, is DVKVTQSSRYLVKRTGEKVFLECVQDMDHENMFWYRQDPGLGLRLIYFSYDVKMKEKGDIPEGYSVSREKKERFSLILESASTNQTSMYLCASSPGGHSGNTIYFGEGSWLTVV.